This record covers a single TCR beta chain. Its antigen is unidentified. All the donors were Caucasian adults who lived in Nashville, Tennessee. The CD4+ fraction was divided into a CD45RA+ naive subset and a CD45RA-negative memory subset. These data are taken from a study of shared clonotypes between healthy human individuals. Whole-study findings and limits: Generation probability values for non-shared clonotypes were lower than those for clonotypes shared by all four donors.

The study ran the assay at deep level. The protocol was immunoSEQ multiplex PCR, while the TCRdb copy is restricted to in-frame clones and leaves out a portion. Among 850,000 to 1,100,000 clones listed, approximately 80% were seen once. CDR1 and CDR2 from the germline V gene are SNHLY and FYNNEI. The CDR3 runs 11 residues. Trimming took off 6 bases at V and 6 bases at J, with 9 bases between the two ends. This TCR came from a man younger than 35 in good health. Some clones in this sample may be carry-over from other donors' samples. The V call is TRBV2, the J call TRBJ2-7; no definite D call. Sequences were obtained from memory CD4+ T cells from PBMCs. Noted subset: CD45RA-negative fraction. The CDR3 spells CASSPVREQYF. The DNA for the CDR3 is TGTGCCAGCAGCCCGGTTCGCGAGCAGTACTTC.